Listed below are T cell receptor beta chains from one sample, sequenced in a study of shared clonotypes between healthy human individuals. Using immunoSEQ multiplex PCR, the repertoire was profiled, and TCRdb retains in-frame clones only, with some absent. The sample includes over 2,000,000 clones, around 95% of them seen just once. Sequenced sample: naive CD8+ T cells from PBMCs. The receptor set was obtained from a man between 18 and 35 years old in good health. Some clones in this sample may be carry-over from other donors' samples. The CDR3 runs from the conserved cysteine through the conserved F or W. A D gene is named only where the DNA matches it firmly. Rows may omit the clone size; those that give it use once, few, many or a size class.

j_gene: TRBJ1-1; v_gene: TRBV27; d_gene: TRBD1; abundance: NA; CDR3nt: TGTGCCAGCAGTTACAGGGGGCCGGGCACTGAAGCTTTCTTT; CDR3aa: CASSYRGPGTEAFF
j_gene: TRBJ2-1; v_gene: TRBV29-1; d_gene: NA; abundance: NA; CDR3nt: TGCAGCGTTGAAGAAACCTGGCCGAATAATGAGCAGTTCTTC; CDR3aa: CSVEETWPNNEQFF
j_gene: TRBJ2-7; v_gene: TRBV11-2; d_gene: NA; abundance: NA; CDR3nt: TGTGCCAGCAGCTTAGGGCCGGTCCAAGGGTACGAGCAGTACTTC; CDR3aa: CASSLGPVQGYEQYF
j_gene: TRBJ2-7; v_gene: TRBV7-9; d_gene: NA; abundance: NA; CDR3nt: TGTGCCAGCAGTGGAACACTCTCATACGAGCAGTACTTC; CDR3aa: CASSGTLSYEQYF
j_gene: TRBJ2-7; v_gene: TRBV6-7; d_gene: NA; abundance: NA; CDR3nt: TGTGCCAGCAGTTACAGACAGGAACTCTACGAGCAGTACTTC; CDR3aa: CASSYRQELYEQYF
j_gene: TRBJ2-1; v_gene: TRBV10-3; d_gene: TRBD2; abundance: NA; CDR3nt: TGTGCCATCCGAGGCGGGAGCTCCTACAATGAGCAGTTCTTC; CDR3aa: CAIRGGSSYNEQFF
j_gene: TRBJ2-3; v_gene: TRBV4-3; d_gene: NA; abundance: NA; CDR3nt: TGCGCCAGCAGCCAAGGGGTCCTTGGGGTTGGACTCCGCACAGATACGCAGTATTTT; CDR3aa: CASSQGVLGVGLRTDTQYF
j_gene: TRBJ1-2; v_gene: TRBV10-3; d_gene: NA; abundance: NA; CDR3nt: TGTGCCATCAGTGAGTCCCTGGACGAGACCTATGGCTACACCTTC; CDR3aa: CAISESLDETYGYTF
j_gene: TRBJ1-4; v_gene: TRBV5-4; d_gene: NA; abundance: NA; CDR3nt: TGTGCCAGCAGCTTGGACAGGGATCCTCAACTGTTTTTT; CDR3aa: CASSLDRDPQLFF
j_gene: TRBJ2-1; v_gene: TRBV6-5; d_gene: NA; abundance: NA; CDR3nt: TGTGCCAGCAGTTACGGATCCTGGGCCGATGAGCAGTTCTTC; CDR3aa: CASSYGSWADEQFF
j_gene: TRBJ2-3; v_gene: TRBV19; d_gene: NA; abundance: NA; CDR3nt: TGTGCCAGTAGTATTGCCCGGGCAGATACGCAGTATTTT; CDR3aa: CASSIARADTQYF
j_gene: TRBJ1-1; v_gene: TRBV4-3; d_gene: TRBD1; abundance: NA; CDR3nt: TGCGCCAGCAGCCAAGTCTGGGACAGGCGAACTGAAGCTTTCTTT; CDR3aa: CASSQVWDRRTEAFF
j_gene: TRBJ2-5; v_gene: TRBV5-4; d_gene: NA; abundance: NA; CDR3nt: TGTGCCAGCAGCCCAAGGGGGGGAGGAGAGACCCAGTACTTC; CDR3aa: CASSPRGGGETQYF
j_gene: TRBJ2-3; v_gene: TRBV25-1; d_gene: NA; abundance: NA; CDR3nt: TGTGCCAGCAGTGAACTGGGCTCCACAGATACGCAGTATTTT; CDR3aa: CASSELGSTDTQYF
j_gene: TRBJ1-2; v_gene: TRBV27; d_gene: NA; abundance: NA; CDR3nt: TGTGCCAGCAGTTTATCGGCCCCGATTGGGCAGGGAAACTATGGCTACACCTTC; CDR3aa: CASSLSAPIGQGNYGYTF
j_gene: TRBJ2-3; v_gene: TRBV19; d_gene: NA; abundance: NA; CDR3nt: TGTGCCAGTAGTGTCAGGGGCAGCACAGATACGCAGTATTTT; CDR3aa: CASSVRGSTDTQYF
j_gene: TRBJ2-7; v_gene: TRBV27; d_gene: TRBD1; abundance: NA; CDR3nt: TGTGCCAGCAGTACCTCCGACAGGGGTAAACAATACGAGCAGTACTTC; CDR3aa: CASSTSDRGKQYEQYF
j_gene: TRBJ1-1; v_gene: TRBV13; d_gene: NA; abundance: NA; CDR3nt: TGTGCCAGCAGCTTAGGCGGAAACTTGAACACTGAAGCTTTCTTT; CDR3aa: CASSLGGNLNTEAFF
j_gene: TRBJ2-7; v_gene: TRBV4-1; d_gene: NA; abundance: NA; CDR3nt: TGCGCCAGCAGCCCCACCCCAGGGAGTGATTACGAGCAGTACTTC; CDR3aa: CASSPTPGSDYEQYF
j_gene: TRBJ2-1; v_gene: TRBV7-9; d_gene: NA; abundance: NA; CDR3nt: TGTGCCAGCAGCTTAGTGGGCCTTTCCTACAATGAGCAGTTCTTC; CDR3aa: CASSLVGLSYNEQFF
j_gene: TRBJ1-4; v_gene: TRBV7-9; d_gene: TRBD1; abundance: NA; CDR3nt: TGTGCCAGCAGCTTACGTTCGGCAGGGGGCGCCGATGAAAAACTGTTTTTT; CDR3aa: CASSLRSAGGADEKLFF
j_gene: TRBJ2-7; v_gene: TRBV4-3; d_gene: NA; abundance: once; CDR3nt: TGCGCCAGCAGCCCACGGACAGTTGGCGACGAGCAGTACTTC; CDR3aa: CASSPRTVGDEQYF
j_gene: TRBJ2-3; v_gene: TRBV27; d_gene: TRBD2; abundance: NA; CDR3nt: TGTGCCAGCAGTTTATCGCGACTAGCGGGAGACTCAGATACGCAGTATTTT; CDR3aa: CASSLSRLAGDSDTQYF
j_gene: TRBJ1-1; v_gene: TRBV11-2; d_gene: NA; abundance: NA; CDR3nt: TGTGCCAGCAGCTTAAGGGGCTCTGAAGCTTTCTTT; CDR3aa: CASSLRGSEAFF
j_gene: TRBJ2-6; v_gene: TRBV25-1; d_gene: NA; abundance: NA; CDR3nt: TGTGCCAGCAGTGAATTGGGAAACGTCCTGACTTTC; CDR3aa: CASSELGNVLTF
j_gene: TRBJ2-2; v_gene: TRBV5-1; d_gene: TRBD2; abundance: NA; CDR3nt: TGCGCCAGCAGCTTGGGGACTAGCGGGAAAACCGGGGAGCTGTTTTTT; CDR3aa: CASSLGTSGKTGELFF
j_gene: TRBJ2-4; v_gene: TRBV5-1; d_gene: TRBD1; abundance: NA; CDR3nt: TGCGCCAGCAGCATCGTGACAGGGTTCGGAAACATTCAGTACTTC; CDR3aa: CASSIVTGFGNIQYF
j_gene: TRBJ2-7; v_gene: TRBV29-1; d_gene: TRBD2; abundance: NA; CDR3nt: TGCAGCGTGGCTAAACCGGGACTAGCGGGTCGGGAGCAGTACTTC; CDR3aa: CSVAKPGLAGREQYF
j_gene: TRBJ1-3; v_gene: TRBV7-9; d_gene: NA; abundance: NA; CDR3nt: TGTGCCAGCAGCTTATCCCAATCAGGGAGGTTTGCTGGAAACACCATATATTTT; CDR3aa: CASSLSQSGRFAGNTIYF
j_gene: TRBJ1-5; v_gene: TRBV4-1; d_gene: NA; abundance: few; CDR3nt: TGCGCCAGCAGCCCCGGGAATCAGCCCCAGCATTTT; CDR3aa: CASSPGNQPQHF
j_gene: TRBJ2-6; v_gene: TRBV15; d_gene: NA; abundance: NA; CDR3nt: TGTGCCACCAGCAGGGGGTCAGGGGCCAACGTCCTGACTTTC; CDR3aa: CATSRGSGANVLTF
j_gene: TRBJ2-1; v_gene: TRBV5-6; d_gene: TRBD1; abundance: NA; CDR3nt: TGTGCCAGCAGCTTGGTGGGTGGGACAGATTACAATGAGCAGTTCTTC; CDR3aa: CASSLVGGTDYNEQFF
j_gene: TRBJ1-2; v_gene: TRBV28; d_gene: NA; abundance: few; CDR3nt: TGTGCCAGCAGTTTAGGACAGCTCTATGGCTACACCTTC; CDR3aa: CASSLGQLYGYTF
j_gene: TRBJ1-2; v_gene: TRBV20-1; d_gene: NA; abundance: NA; CDR3nt: TGCAGTGCTCGGGTCCTGAATGGCTACACCTTC; CDR3aa: CSARVLNGYTF
j_gene: TRBJ2-1; v_gene: TRBV6-1; d_gene: TRBD2; abundance: once; CDR3nt: TGTGCCAGCAGTGATTTAGCGGGGACCTCCTACAATGAGCAGTTCTTC; CDR3aa: CASSDLAGTSYNEQFF
j_gene: TRBJ2-3; v_gene: TRBV27; d_gene: NA; abundance: NA; CDR3nt: TGTGCCAGCAGCCCTCTACTGGGACCAGCTAGCACAGATACGCAGTATTTT; CDR3aa: CASSPLLGPASTDTQYF
j_gene: TRBJ1-2; v_gene: TRBV7-9; d_gene: TRBD1; abundance: NA; CDR3nt: TGTGCCAGCAGCGCTACTACGGGACAGCCTTCCTATGGCTACACCTTC; CDR3aa: CASSATTGQPSYGYTF
j_gene: TRBJ1-1; v_gene: TRBV7-9; d_gene: TRBD1; abundance: NA; CDR3nt: TGTGCCAGCAGCCCCCCCGGGACAGGGTTGGTCACTGAAGCTTTCTTT; CDR3aa: CASSPPGTGLVTEAFF
j_gene: TRBJ2-1; v_gene: TRBV7-9; d_gene: NA; abundance: NA; CDR3nt: TGTGCCAGCAGCTTACGGCTAGATTCCTACAATGAGCAGTTCTTC; CDR3aa: CASSLRLDSYNEQFF
j_gene: TRBJ2-1; v_gene: TRBV29-1; d_gene: NA; abundance: NA; CDR3nt: TGCAGCGTTGATCCGGGGAGCTCCTACAATGAGCAGTTCTTC; CDR3aa: CSVDPGSSYNEQFF
j_gene: TRBJ2-3; v_gene: TRBV28; d_gene: NA; abundance: NA; CDR3nt: TGTGCCAGCAGCGATCGTCAGGGGGGAAGCACAGATACGCAGTATTTT; CDR3aa: CASSDRQGGSTDTQYF
j_gene: TRBJ2-7; v_gene: TRBV28; d_gene: NA; abundance: NA; CDR3nt: TGTGCCAGCAGTTTAGAAAGCAATGAGCAGCTCTTC; CDR3aa: CASSLESNEQLF
j_gene: TRBJ2-3; v_gene: TRBV7-9; d_gene: NA; abundance: NA; CDR3nt: TGTGCCAGCAGCTTTGGGGTAAAGACTACAGATACGCAGTATTTT; CDR3aa: CASSFGVKTTDTQYF
j_gene: TRBJ1-2; v_gene: TRBV5-1; d_gene: NA; abundance: NA; CDR3nt: TGCGCCAGCAGCTTCCGGGGGGCGCCTAACTATGGCTACACCTTC; CDR3aa: CASSFRGAPNYGYTF
j_gene: TRBJ2-1; v_gene: TRBV13; d_gene: TRBD2; abundance: NA; CDR3nt: TGTGCCAGCAGCCCCAGGACTAGCGGGAGTAACGAGCAGTTCTTC; CDR3aa: CASSPRTSGSNEQFF
j_gene: TRBJ1-1; v_gene: TRBV4-1; d_gene: TRBD1; abundance: NA; CDR3nt: TGCGCCAGCAGCCCAGGGGGAGGCACTGAAGCTTTCTTT; CDR3aa: CASSPGGGTEAFF
j_gene: TRBJ2-1; v_gene: TRBV14; d_gene: NA; abundance: NA; CDR3nt: TGTGCCAGCAGCCAAGATTGGGACAATGAGCAGTTCTTC; CDR3aa: CASSQDWDNEQFF
j_gene: TRBJ1-5; v_gene: TRBV15; d_gene: NA; abundance: NA; CDR3nt: TGTGCCACCCGTCAGGTTCCGCCTAGCAATCAGCCCCAGCATTTT; CDR3aa: CATRQVPPSNQPQHF
j_gene: TRBJ2-7; v_gene: TRBV29-1; d_gene: TRBD2; abundance: NA; CDR3nt: TGCAGCGGCCTTACTAGCGAGGACCCCTCCTACGAGCAGTACTTC; CDR3aa: CSGLTSEDPSYEQYF
j_gene: TRBJ2-1; v_gene: TRBV11-2; d_gene: TRBD2; abundance: NA; CDR3nt: TGTGCCAGCAGCCGACTAGCGGGAGGTTATAATGAGCAGTTCTTC; CDR3aa: CASSRLAGGYNEQFF
j_gene: TRBJ1-6; v_gene: TRBV6-5; d_gene: NA; abundance: NA; CDR3nt: TGTGCCAGCAGTTACTCGGAGGGAAGGGCACCCCTCCACTTT; CDR3aa: CASSYSEGRAPLHF
j_gene: TRBJ2-1; v_gene: TRBV28; d_gene: NA; abundance: NA; CDR3nt: TGTGCCAGCAGTGACAGGAACTCCTACAATGAGCAGTTCTTC; CDR3aa: CASSDRNSYNEQFF
j_gene: TRBJ1-1; v_gene: TRBV9; d_gene: NA; abundance: NA; CDR3nt: TGTGCCAGCAGCGCCGCGCCGGGGAACACTGAAGCTTTCTTT; CDR3aa: CASSAAPGNTEAFF
j_gene: TRBJ1-1; v_gene: TRBV27; d_gene: NA; abundance: NA; CDR3nt: TGTGCCAGCAGTTTAGACAGAATGAACACTGAAGCTTTCTTT; CDR3aa: CASSLDRMNTEAFF
j_gene: TRBJ2-1; v_gene: TRBV9; d_gene: TRBD2; abundance: NA; CDR3nt: TGTGCCAGCAGCGTAGTTACTAGCGGGTACAATGAGCAGTTCTTC; CDR3aa: CASSVVTSGYNEQFF
j_gene: TRBJ1-1; v_gene: TRBV5-1; d_gene: NA; abundance: NA; CDR3nt: TGCGCCAGCTCCTTGGATCGCCAGGGGTTGAACACTGAAGCTTTCTTT; CDR3aa: CASSLDRQGLNTEAFF
j_gene: TRBJ2-5; v_gene: TRBV7-9; d_gene: TRBD2; abundance: NA; CDR3nt: TGTGCCAGCAGCTTATCACTAGCGGGGCAGGCGGGGACCCAGTACTTC; CDR3aa: CASSLSLAGQAGTQYF
j_gene: TRBJ1-3; v_gene: TRBV11-2; d_gene: NA; abundance: NA; CDR3nt: TGTGCCAGCAGCTACCCGTCCAGGGCGTTTAATGGAAACACCATATATTTT; CDR3aa: CASSYPSRAFNGNTIYF
j_gene: TRBJ1-2; v_gene: TRBV30; d_gene: NA; abundance: once; CDR3nt: TGTGCCTGGAGTGGACTAGAGGGCTCCGGCTACACCTTC; CDR3aa: CAWSGLEGSGYTF
j_gene: TRBJ2-3; v_gene: TRBV6-6; d_gene: NA; abundance: NA; CDR3nt: TGTGCCAGCAGAACCCCAGCGGATACGCAGTATTTT; CDR3aa: CASRTPADTQYF